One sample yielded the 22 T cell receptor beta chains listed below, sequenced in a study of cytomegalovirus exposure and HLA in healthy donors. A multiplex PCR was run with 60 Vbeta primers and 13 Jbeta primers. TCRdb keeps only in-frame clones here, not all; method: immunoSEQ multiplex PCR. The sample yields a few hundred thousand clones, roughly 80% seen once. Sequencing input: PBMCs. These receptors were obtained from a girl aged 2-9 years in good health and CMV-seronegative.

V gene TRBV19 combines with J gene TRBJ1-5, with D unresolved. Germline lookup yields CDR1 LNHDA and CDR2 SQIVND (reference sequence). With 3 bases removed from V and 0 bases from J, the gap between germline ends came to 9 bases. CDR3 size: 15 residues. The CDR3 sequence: CASSITSFSNQPQHF. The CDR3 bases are TGTGCCAGTAGTATTACGAGTTTTAGCAATCAGCCCCAGCATTTT.

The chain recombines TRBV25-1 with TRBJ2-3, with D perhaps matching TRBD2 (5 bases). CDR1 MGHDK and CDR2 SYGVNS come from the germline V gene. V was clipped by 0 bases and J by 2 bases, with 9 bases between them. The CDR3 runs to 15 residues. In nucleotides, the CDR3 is TGTGCCAGCAGTGAATATTGGGGAGACACAGATACGCAGTATTTT. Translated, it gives CASSEYWGDTDTQYF.

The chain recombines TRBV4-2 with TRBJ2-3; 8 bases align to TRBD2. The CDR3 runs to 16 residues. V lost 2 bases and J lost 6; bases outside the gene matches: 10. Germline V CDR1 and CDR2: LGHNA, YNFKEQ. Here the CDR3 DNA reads TGTGCCAGCAGCCAATCCGCCGGGGGGGCCGCGGATACGCAGTATTTT. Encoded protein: CASSQSAGGAADTQYF.

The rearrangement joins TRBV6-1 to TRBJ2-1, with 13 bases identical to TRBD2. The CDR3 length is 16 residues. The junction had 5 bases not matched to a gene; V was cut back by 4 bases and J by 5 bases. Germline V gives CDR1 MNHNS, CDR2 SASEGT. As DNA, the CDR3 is TGTGCCAGCAGTGTAACTAGCGGGAGGGGTGACAATGAGCAGTTCTTC. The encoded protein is CASSVTSGRGDNEQFF.

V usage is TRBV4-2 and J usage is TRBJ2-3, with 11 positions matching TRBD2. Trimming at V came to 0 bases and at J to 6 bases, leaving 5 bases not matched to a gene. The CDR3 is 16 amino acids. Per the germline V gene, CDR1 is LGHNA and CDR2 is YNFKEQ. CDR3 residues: CASSQEGLAVGDTQYF. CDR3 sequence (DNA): TGTGCCAGCAGCCAAGAGGGACTAGCGGTGGGGGATACGCAGTATTTT.

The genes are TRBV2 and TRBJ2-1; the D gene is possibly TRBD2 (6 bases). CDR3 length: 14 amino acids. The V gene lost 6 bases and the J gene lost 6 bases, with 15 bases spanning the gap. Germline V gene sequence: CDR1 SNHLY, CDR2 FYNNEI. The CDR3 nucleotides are TGTGCCAGCAGGCCCCTCCACGGGGGCAATGAGCAGTTCTTC. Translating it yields CASRPLHGGNEQFF.

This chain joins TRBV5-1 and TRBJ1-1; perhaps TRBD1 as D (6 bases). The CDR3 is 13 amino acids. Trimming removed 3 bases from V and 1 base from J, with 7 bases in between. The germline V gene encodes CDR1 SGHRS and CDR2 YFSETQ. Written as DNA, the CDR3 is TGCGCCAGCAGCTGGACAGAGAACACTGAAGCTTTCTTT. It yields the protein CASSWTENTEAFF.

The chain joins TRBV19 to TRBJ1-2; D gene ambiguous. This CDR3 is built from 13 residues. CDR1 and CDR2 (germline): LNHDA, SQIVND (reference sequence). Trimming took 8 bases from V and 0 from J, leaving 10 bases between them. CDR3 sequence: CASSAHTNYGYTF. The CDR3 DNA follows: TGTGCCAGTTCCGCACATACTAACTATGGCTACACCTTC. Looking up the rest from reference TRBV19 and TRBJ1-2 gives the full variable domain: DGGITQSPKYLFRKEGQNVTLSCEQNLNHDAMYWYRQDPGQGLRLIYYSQIVNDFQKGDIAEGYSVSREKKESFPLTVTSAQKNPTAFYLCASSAHTNYGYTFGSGTRLTVV.

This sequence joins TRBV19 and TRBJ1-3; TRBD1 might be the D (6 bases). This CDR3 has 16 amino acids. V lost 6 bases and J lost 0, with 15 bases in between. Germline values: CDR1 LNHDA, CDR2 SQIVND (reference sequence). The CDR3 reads CASRGQSTSSGNTIYF. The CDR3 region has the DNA TGTGCCAGTAGAGGACAGTCCACCTCCTCTGGAAACACCATATATTTT.

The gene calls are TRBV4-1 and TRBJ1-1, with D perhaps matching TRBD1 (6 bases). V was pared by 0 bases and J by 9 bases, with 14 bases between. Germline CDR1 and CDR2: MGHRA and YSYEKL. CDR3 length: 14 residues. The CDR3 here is CASSQEPGHEKAFF. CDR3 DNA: TGCGCCAGCAGCCAAGAACCGGGACATGAAAAAGCTTTCTTT.

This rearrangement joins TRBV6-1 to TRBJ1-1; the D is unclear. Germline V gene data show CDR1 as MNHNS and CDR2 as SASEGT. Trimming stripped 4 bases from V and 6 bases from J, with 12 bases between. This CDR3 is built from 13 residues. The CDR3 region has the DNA TGTGCCAGCAGTGGGGTGAGGTTAGCTGAAGCTTTCTTT. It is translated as CASSGVRLAEAFF.

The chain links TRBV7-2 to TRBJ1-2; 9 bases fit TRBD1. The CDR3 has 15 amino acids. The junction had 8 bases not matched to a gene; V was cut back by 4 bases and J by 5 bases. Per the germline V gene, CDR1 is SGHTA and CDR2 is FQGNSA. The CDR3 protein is CASSWGGQGRYGYTF. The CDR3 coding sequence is TGTGCCAGCAGCTGGGGGGGACAGGGAAGGTATGGCTACACCTTC.

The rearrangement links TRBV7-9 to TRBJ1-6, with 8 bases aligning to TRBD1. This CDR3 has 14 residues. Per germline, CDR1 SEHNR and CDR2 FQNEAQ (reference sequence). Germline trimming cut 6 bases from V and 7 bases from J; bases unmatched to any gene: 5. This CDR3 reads CASRSGQENSPLHF. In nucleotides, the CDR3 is TGTGCCAGCAGGTCGGGACAGGAGAATTCACCCCTCCACTTT.

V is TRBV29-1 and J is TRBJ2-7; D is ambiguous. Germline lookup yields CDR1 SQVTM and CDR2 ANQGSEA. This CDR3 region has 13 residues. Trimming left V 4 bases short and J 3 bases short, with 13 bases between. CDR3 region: CSVVADSIYEQYF. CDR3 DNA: TGCAGCGTTGTTGCGGATTCGATCTACGAGCAGTACTTC.

CDR3 nucleotide sequence: TGTGCTAGTGGTTGGTACCCGGGACAACTAAATCAGCCCCAGCATTTT. Translated, it gives CASGWYPGQLNQPQHF. The chain joins TRBV12-5 to TRBJ1-5, with D maybe TRBD1 (6 bases). V dropped 4 bases and J dropped 4 bases, with 17 bases sitting between them. The germline CDR1 and CDR2 sequences are LGHNT and FRNRAP. This CDR3 contains 16 residues.

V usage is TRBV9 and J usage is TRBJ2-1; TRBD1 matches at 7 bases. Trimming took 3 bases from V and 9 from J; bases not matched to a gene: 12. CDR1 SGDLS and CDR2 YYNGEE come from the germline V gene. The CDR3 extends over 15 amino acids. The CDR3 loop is CASSAYGTVGREQFF. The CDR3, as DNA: TGTGCCAGCAGCGCCTACGGGACAGTGGGGCGTGAGCAGTTCTTC.

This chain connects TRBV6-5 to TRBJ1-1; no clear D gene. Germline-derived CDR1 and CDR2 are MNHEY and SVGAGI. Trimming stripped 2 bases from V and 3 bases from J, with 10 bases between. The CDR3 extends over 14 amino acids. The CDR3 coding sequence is TGTGCCAGCAGTTACCGGGGATTAGACACTGAAGCTTTCTTT. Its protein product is CASSYRGLDTEAFF.

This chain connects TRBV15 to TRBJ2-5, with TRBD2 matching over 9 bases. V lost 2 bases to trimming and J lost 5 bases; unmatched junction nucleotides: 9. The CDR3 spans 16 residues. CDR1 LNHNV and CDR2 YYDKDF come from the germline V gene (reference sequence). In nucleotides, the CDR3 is TGTGCCACCAGCAGAAGGGCGGGGGGGCCTCGGGAGACCCAGTACTTC. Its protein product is CATSRRAGGPRETQYF. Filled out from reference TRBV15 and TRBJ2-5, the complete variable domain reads DAMVIQNPRYQVTQFGKPVTLSCSQTLNHNVMYWYQQKSSQAPKLLFHYYDKDFNNEADTPDNFQSRRPNTSFCFLDIRSPGLGDTAMYLCATSRRAGGPRETQYFGPGTRLLVL.

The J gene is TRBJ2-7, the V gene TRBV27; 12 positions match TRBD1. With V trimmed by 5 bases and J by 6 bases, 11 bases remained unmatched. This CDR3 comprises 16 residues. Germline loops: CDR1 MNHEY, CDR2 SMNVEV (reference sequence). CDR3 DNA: TGTGCCAGCAGTAACCTTCCGGGACAGGGGGCCTCCGAGCAGTACTTC. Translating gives CASSNLPGQGASEQYF.

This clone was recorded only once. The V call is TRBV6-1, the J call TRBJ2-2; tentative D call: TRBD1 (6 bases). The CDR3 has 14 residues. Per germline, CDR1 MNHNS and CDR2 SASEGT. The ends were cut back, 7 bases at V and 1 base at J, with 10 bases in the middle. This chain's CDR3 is CASKETGNTGELFF. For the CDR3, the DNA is TGTGCCAGCAAGGAGACAGGGAACACCGGGGAGCTGTTTTTT.

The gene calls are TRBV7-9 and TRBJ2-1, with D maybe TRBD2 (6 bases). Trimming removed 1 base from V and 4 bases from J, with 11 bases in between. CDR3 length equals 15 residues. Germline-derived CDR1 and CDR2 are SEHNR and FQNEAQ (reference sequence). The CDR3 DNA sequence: TGTGCCAGCAGCTTAGGGAGGGCCTTATACAATGAGCAGTTCTTC. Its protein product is CASSLGRALYNEQFF. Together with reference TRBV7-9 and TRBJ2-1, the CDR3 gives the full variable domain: DTGVSQNPRHKITKRGQNVTFRCDPISEHNRLYWYRQTLGQGPEFLTYFQNEAQLEKSRLLSDRFSAERPKGSFSTLEIQRTEQGDSAMYLCASSLGRALYNEQFFGPGTRLTVL.

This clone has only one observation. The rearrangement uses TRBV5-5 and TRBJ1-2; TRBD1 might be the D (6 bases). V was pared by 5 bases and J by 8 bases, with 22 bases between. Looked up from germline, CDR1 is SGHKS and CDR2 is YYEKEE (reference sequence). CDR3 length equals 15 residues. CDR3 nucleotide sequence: TGTGCCAGCAGTATCGACAGGCTTGGGTTCGTGGGCTACACCTTC. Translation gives CASSIDRLGFVGYTF.